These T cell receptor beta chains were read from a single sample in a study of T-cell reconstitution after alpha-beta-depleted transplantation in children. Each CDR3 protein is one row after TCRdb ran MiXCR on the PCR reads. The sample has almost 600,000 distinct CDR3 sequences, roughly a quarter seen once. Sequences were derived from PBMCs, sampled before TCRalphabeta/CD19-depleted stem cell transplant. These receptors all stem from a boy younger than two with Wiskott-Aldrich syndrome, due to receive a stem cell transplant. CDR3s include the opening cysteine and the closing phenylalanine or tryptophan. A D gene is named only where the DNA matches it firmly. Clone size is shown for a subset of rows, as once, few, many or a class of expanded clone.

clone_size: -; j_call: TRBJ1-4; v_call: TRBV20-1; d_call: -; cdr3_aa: CSATSLATNEKLFF; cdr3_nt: TGCAGTGCAACCAGCCTTGCAACTAATGAAAAACTGTTTTTT
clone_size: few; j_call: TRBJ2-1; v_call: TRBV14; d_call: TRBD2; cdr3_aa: CASSLSGVGLAGGEQFF; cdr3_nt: TGTGCCAGCAGCCTAAGTGGTGTTGGTCTAGCGGGAGGTGAGCAGTTCTTC
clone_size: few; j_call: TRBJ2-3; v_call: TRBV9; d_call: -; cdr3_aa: CASSSDFRGTTSTDTQYF; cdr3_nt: TGTGCCAGCAGCTCCGACTTTAGGGGGACTACTAGCACAGATACGCAGTATTTT
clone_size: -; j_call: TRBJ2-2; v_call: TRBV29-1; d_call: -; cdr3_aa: CSVAGGDTGELFF; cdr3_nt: TGCAGCGTTGCCGGGGGCGACACCGGGGAGCTGTTTTTT
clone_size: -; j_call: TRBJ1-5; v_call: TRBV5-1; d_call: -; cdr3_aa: CASSLEQGGQPQHF; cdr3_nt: TGCGCCAGCAGCTTGGAACAGGGTGGACAGCCCCAGCATTTT
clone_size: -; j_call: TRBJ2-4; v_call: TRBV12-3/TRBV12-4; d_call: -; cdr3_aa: CASGETALAKNIQYF; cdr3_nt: TGTGCCAGCGGGGAGACAGCACTAGCCAAAAACATTCAGTACTTC
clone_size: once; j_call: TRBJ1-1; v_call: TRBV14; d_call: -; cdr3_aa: CASSQGDTLGTEAFF; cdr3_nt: TGTGCCAGCAGCCAAGGGGACACCCTGGGGACTGAAGCTTTCTTT
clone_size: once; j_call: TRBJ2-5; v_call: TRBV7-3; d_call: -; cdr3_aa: CASSSDNQETQYF; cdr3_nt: TGTGCCAGCAGCTCCGACAACCAAGAGACCCAGTACTTC
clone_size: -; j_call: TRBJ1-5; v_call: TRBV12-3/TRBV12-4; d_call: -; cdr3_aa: CASSLGTAANQPQHF; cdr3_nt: TGTGCCAGCAGTTTAGGGACTGCTGCAAATCAGCCCCAGCATTTT
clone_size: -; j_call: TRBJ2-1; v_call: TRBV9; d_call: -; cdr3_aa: CASSVTSSNEQFF; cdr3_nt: TGTGCCAGCAGCGTCACTAGCAGCAATGAGCAGTTCTTC
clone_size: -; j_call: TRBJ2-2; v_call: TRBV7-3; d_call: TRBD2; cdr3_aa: CASSLIASGNTGELFF; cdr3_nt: TGTGCCAGCAGCTTAATTGCTAGCGGGAACACCGGGGAGCTGTTTTTT
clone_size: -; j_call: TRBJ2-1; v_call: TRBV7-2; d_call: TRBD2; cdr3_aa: CASSDRLASHNEQFF; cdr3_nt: TGTGCCAGCAGCGACCGACTAGCTTCCCACAATGAGCAGTTCTTC
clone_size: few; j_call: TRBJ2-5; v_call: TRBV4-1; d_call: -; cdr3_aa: CASSQAHGHLGETQYF; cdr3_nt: TGCGCCAGCAGCCAAGCCCATGGACATTTGGGGGAGACCCAGTACTTC
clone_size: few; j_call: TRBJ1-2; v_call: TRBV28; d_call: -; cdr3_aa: CASSLPGVDYGYTF; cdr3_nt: TGTGCCAGCAGTTTGCCAGGGGTTGACTATGGCTACACCTTC
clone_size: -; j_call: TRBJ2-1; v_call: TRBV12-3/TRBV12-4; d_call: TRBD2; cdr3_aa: CASSYLAGSGEQFF; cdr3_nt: TGTGCCAGCAGTTATTTAGCGGGATCGGGAGAGCAGTTCTTC
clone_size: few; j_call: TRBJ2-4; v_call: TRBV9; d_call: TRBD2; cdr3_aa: CASSVGLAGVENIQYF; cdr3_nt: TGTGCCAGCAGCGTAGGACTAGCGGGAGTAGAAAACATTCAGTACTTC
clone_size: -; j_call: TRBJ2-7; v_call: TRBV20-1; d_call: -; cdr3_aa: CSARDNRALGEQYF; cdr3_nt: TGCAGTGCTAGAGATAACAGGGCCCTAGGGGAGCAGTACTTC
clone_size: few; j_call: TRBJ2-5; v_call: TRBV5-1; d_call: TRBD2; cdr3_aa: CASSSTGGETQYF; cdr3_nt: TGCGCCAGCAGCTCGACGGGAGGAGAGACCCAGTACTTT
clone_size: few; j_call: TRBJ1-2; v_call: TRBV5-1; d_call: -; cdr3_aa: CASSLEGDRGYTF; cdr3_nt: TGCGCCAGCAGCTTGGAAGGGGATCGTGGCTACACCTTC
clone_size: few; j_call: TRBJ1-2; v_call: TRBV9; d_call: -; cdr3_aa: CASSVDPSGSLANYGYTF; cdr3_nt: TGTGCCAGCAGCGTAGATCCCTCGGGATCGCTAGCTAACTATGGCTACACCTTC
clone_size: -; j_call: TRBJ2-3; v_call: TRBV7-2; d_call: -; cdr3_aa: CASSPGTPADTQYF; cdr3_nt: TGTGCCAGCAGCCCTGGGACACCCGCAGATACGCAGTATTTT
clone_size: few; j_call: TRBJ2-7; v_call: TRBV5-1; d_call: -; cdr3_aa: CASTTGTSYEQYF; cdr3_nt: TGCGCCAGCACCACAGGGACATCCTACGAGCAGTACTTC
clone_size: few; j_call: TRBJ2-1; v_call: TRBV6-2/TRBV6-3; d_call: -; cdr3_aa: CASSYQLTGYNEQFF; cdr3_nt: TGTGCCAGCAGTTACCAACTCACAGGCTACAATGAGCAGTTCTTC
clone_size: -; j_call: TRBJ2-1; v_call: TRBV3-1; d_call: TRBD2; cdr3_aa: CASSQGGGTSGEQFF; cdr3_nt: TGTGCCAGCAGCCAAGGTGGCGGGACTAGCGGTGAGCAGTTCTTC
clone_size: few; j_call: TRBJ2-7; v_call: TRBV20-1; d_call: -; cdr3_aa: CSARDPEGQYF; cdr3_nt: TGCAGTGCTAGAGATCCAGAGGGGCAGTACTTC
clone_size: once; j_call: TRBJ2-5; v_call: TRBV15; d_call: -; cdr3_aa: CATSRDFTSQETQYF; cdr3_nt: TGTGCCACCAGCAGAGATTTTACTAGTCAAGAGACCCAGTACTTC
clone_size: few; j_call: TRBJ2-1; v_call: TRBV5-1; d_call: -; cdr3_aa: CASEGGSNEQFF; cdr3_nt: TGCGCCTCGGAGGGTGGTAGCAATGAGCAGTTCTTC
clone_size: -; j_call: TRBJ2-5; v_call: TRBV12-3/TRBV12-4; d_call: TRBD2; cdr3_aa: CASSLRSSGAETQYF; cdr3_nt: TGTGCCAGCAGTTTAAGGTCTAGCGGGGCTGAGACCCAGTACTTC
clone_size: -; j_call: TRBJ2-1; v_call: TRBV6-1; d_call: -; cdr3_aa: CASRPLIATSISSYNEQFF; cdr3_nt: TGTGCCAGCAGACCTCTGATAGCTACATCCATTAGCTCCTACAATGAGCAGTTCTTC
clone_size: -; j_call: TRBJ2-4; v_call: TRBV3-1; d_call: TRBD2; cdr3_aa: CASSLLSGSSLNIQYF; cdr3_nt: TGTGCCAGCAGCCTGTTAAGCGGGAGTAGCCTAAACATTCAGTACTTC
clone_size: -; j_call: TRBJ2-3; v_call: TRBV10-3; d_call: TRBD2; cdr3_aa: CAIRGTSGSHTQYF; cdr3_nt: TGTGCCATCAGGGGGACTAGCGGGAGCCATACGCAGTATTTT
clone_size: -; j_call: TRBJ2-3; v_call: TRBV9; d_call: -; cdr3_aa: CASSATGTYTDTQYF; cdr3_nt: TGTGCCAGCAGCGCCACAGGGACTTACACAGATACGCAGTATTTT
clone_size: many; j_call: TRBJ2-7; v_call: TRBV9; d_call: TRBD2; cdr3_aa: CASSVGLAGDSYEQYF; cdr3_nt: TGTGCCAGCAGCGTAGGACTAGCGGGGGACTCCTACGAGCAGTACTTC
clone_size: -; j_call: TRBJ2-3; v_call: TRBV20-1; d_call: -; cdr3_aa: CSATPPNPSTDTQYF; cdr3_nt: TGCAGTGCCACTCCCCCTAATCCTAGCACAGATACGCAGTATTTT
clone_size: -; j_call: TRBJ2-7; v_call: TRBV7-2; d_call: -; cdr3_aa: CASSSRQGKREQYF; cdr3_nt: TGTGCCAGCAGCTCGCGGCAGGGGAAGCGCGAGCAGTACTTC
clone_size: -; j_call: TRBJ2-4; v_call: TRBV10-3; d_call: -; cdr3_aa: CAISESGLAKNIQYF; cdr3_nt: TGTGCCATCAGTGAGAGCGGCCTAGCCAAAAACATTCAGTACTTC
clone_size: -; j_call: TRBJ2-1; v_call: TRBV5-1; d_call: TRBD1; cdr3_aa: CASNIAGTGVNEQFF; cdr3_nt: TGCGCCAGCAACATTGCCGGGACAGGGGTCAATGAGCAGTTCTTC
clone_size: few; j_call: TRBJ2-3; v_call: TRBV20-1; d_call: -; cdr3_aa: CSASLGSNGDTQYF; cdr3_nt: TGCAGTGCTAGCCTAGGTAGTAATGGAGATACGCAGTATTTT
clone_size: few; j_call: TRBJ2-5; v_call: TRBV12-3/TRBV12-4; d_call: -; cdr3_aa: CASRSTAETQYF; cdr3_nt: TGTGCCAGCAGGAGTACGGCGGAGACCCAGTACTTC
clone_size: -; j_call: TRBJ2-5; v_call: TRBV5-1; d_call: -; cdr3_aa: CASSLWAGQETQYF; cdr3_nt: TGCGCCAGCAGCTTGTGGGCAGGACAAGAGACCCAGTACTTC
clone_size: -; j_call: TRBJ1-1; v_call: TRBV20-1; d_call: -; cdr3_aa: CSATGGWGGTEAFF; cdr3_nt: TGCAGTGCTACAGGAGGGTGGGGTGGGACTGAAGCTTTCTTT
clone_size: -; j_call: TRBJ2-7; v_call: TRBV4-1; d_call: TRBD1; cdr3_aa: CASSQVGTGPGEQYF; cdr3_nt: TGCGCCAGCAGCCAAGTCGGGACAGGACCAGGCGAGCAGTACTTC
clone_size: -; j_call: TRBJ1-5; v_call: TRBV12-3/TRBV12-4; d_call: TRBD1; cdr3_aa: CASTLTGANQPQHF; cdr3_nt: TGTGCCAGCACCTTGACAGGGGCGAATCAGCCCCAGCATTTT
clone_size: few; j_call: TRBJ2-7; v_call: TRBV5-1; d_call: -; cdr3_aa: CASSQGSPYEQYF; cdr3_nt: TGCGCCAGCAGCCAGGGGTCCCCCTACGAGCAGTACTTC
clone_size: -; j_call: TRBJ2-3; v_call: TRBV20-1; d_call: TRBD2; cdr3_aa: CSARPAPLAGTSTDTQYF; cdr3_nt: TGCAGTGCTAGGCCAGCCCCCCTAGCGGGAACTTCCACAGATACGCAGTATTTT